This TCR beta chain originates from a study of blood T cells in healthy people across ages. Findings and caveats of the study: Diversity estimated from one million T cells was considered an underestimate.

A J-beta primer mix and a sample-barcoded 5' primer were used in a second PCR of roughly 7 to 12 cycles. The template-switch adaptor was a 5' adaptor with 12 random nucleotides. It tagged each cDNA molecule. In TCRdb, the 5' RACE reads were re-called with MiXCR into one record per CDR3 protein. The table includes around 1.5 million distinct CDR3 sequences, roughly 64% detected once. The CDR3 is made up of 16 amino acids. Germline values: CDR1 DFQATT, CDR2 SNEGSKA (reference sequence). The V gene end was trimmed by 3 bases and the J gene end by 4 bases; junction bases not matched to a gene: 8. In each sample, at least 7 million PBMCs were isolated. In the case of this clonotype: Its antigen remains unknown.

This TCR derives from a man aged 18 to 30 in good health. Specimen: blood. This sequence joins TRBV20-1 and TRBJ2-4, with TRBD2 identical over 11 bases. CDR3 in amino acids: CSASWDSGRGKNIQYF. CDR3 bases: TGCAGTGCTAGCTGGGATAGCGGGAGGGGAAAAAACATTCAGTACTTC.